This is a list of T cell receptor beta chains from one sample in a study of shared clonotypes between healthy human individuals. The method was immunoSEQ multiplex PCR; TCRdb's version includes in-frame clones alone and lacks a portion of them. The table lists approximately 620,000 clones, about 97% of them singletons, with 0.045% to 0.06% in the top ten. Sequencing used naive CD4+ T cells sorted from blood. The receptors shown here come from a woman between 25 and 40 years old in good health. Each CDR3 is given with its conserved first and last residue. D genes are given only for firm matches. Clone size appears in some rows only: once, few, many, or a class for an expanded clone.

J,D,size,V,DNA,CDR3
TRBJ2-3,NA,NA,TRBV11-2,TGTGCCAGCAGCTTATCCACAGATACGCAGTATTTT,CASSLSTDTQYF
TRBJ1-1,TRBD1,NA,TRBV10-3,TGTGCCATCAGTGAGTCGAAGGGACAGGGGAACACTGAAGCTTTCTTT,CAISESKGQGNTEAFF
TRBJ1-4,NA,NA,TRBV28,TGTGCCAGCAAAAGTTCGCGAGAAAAACTGTTTTTT,CASKSSREKLFF
TRBJ2-5,TRBD2,NA,TRBV28,TGTGCCAGCAGTTTACCTAGCGGCCCCCAAGAGACCCAGTACTTC,CASSLPSGPQETQYF
TRBJ2-5,NA,NA,TRBV7-8,TGTGCCAGCAGCTTAGAGACAGGCCACAAAGAGACCCAGTACTTC,CASSLETGHKETQYF
TRBJ2-5,NA,NA,TRBV11-2,TGTGCCAGCAGCTTAGCCCCAATTAGCCTAGAGACCCAGTACTTC,CASSLAPISLETQYF
TRBJ1-2,NA,NA,TRBV29-1,TGCAGCGTGGGTTGGGGGGGTGACTATGGCTACACCTTC,CSVGWGGDYGYTF
TRBJ1-1,NA,NA,TRBV4-1,TGCGCCAGCAGCCAAGGTAGAGCCAGGGGCAGTCGGAACACTGAAGCTTTCTTT,CASSQGRARGSRNTEAFF
TRBJ1-3,NA,NA,TRBV19,TGTGCCAGTAGTCGGGCAGGGACTGGAAACACCATATATTTT,CASSRAGTGNTIYF
TRBJ2-7,NA,NA,TRBV21-1,TGTGCCAGCAGCAGACAGTACGAGCAGTACTTC,CASSRQYEQYF
TRBJ1-2,TRBD1,NA,TRBV2,TGTGCCAGCAGTGGGACAGGGGGCGTCTATGGCTACACCTTC,CASSGTGGVYGYTF
TRBJ2-7,NA,NA,TRBV28,TGTGCCAGTAGGGGCAGACCCTACGAGCAGTACTTC,CASRGRPYEQYF
TRBJ1-6,NA,NA,TRBV4-1,TGCGCCAGCAGCCAAGATATCGTCTCAAGAGCGCGTTCACCCCTCCACTTT,CASSQDIVSRARSPLHF
TRBJ2-1,TRBD1,NA,TRBV7-2,TGTGCCAGCAGCCCGGACAGGGGGCTTTACAATGAGCAGTTCTTC,CASSPDRGLYNEQFF
TRBJ2-1,TRBD2,NA,TRBV5-1,TGCGCCAGCTGTCCCCTGGCGGGAGATAATTTGTACAATGAGCAGTTCTTC,CASCPLAGDNLYNEQFF
TRBJ2-1,TRBD2,NA,TRBV4-2,TGTGCCAGCAGCCAAACTAGCGGGAGAAATGAGCAGTTCTTC,CASSQTSGRNEQFF
TRBJ2-7,TRBD1,NA,TRBV4-1,TGCGCCAGCAGCCAGACAGGGTTCGAGCAGTACTTC,CASSQTGFEQYF
TRBJ1-5,NA,NA,TRBV10-3,TGTGCCATCAAGTCAGAGCGAGGTAATCAGCCCCAGCATTTT,CAIKSERGNQPQHF
TRBJ1-5,TRBD1,NA,TRBV30,TGTGCCTGGAGTATTTCCGGGACAGGGGTCCAGCCCCAGCATTTT,CAWSISGTGVQPQHF
TRBJ1-1,TRBD1,NA,TRBV6-6,TGTGCCAGCAGTGACAGGGGGATGAACACTGAAGCTTTCTTT,CASSDRGMNTEAFF
TRBJ2-2,TRBD2,NA,TRBV14,TGTGCCAGCAGCCACTACACTAGCGGGACAAACACCGGGGAGCTGTTTTTT,CASSHYTSGTNTGELFF
TRBJ2-1,TRBD2,NA,TRBV2,TGTGCCAGCAGGGTGACTAGCGGGAGTCTGAATGAGCAGTTCTTC,CASRVTSGSLNEQFF
TRBJ2-7,NA,NA,TRBV10-3,TGTGCCATCAGTGTCCTGGACAGCTCCTACGAGCAGTACTTC,CAISVLDSSYEQYF
TRBJ1-1,NA,NA,TRBV11-2,TGTGCCAGCAGCTTGGAGACACCTAACACTGAAGCTTTCTTT,CASSLETPNTEAFF
TRBJ2-2,NA,NA,TRBV20-1,TGCAGTGCTAAGAGCACCGGGGAGCTGTTTTTT,CSAKSTGELFF
TRBJ1-5,NA,NA,TRBV19,TGTGCCAGTAGTACACAGGGTCATCAGCCCCAGCATTTT,CASSTQGHQPQHF
TRBJ2-5,TRBD1,NA,TRBV19,TGTGCCAGTAGTATAGGGGACAGCCAAGAGACCCAGTACTTC,CASSIGDSQETQYF
TRBJ1-5,TRBD1,NA,TRBV19,TGTGCCAGTAGTAGGGGGACAGGGATTGGGTCAAGTCAGCCCCAGCATTTT,CASSRGTGIGSSQPQHF
TRBJ2-3,NA,once,TRBV10-3,TGTGCCATCAGTGAGTCGATTCTAGATACTAGCACAGATACGCAGTATTTT,CAISESILDTSTDTQYF
TRBJ2-5,NA,once,TRBV6-1,TGTGCCAGCAGTGAAATTTCCGGGAGAGAGACCCAGTACTTC,CASSEISGRETQYF
TRBJ1-1,NA,NA,TRBV6-1,TGTGCCAGCAGGGGGGCCCCCAACACTGAAGCTTTCTTT,CASRGAPNTEAFF
TRBJ2-2,TRBD2,NA,TRBV27,TGTGCCAGCGGACCTTTGACTAGCGGGAGGGCCGTTAGCCTGCCCGGGGAGCTGTTTTTT,CASGPLTSGRAVSLPGELFF
TRBJ2-3,NA,NA,TRBV2,TGTGCCAGCGAATCCTCCGGGACATCTGCAGATACGCAGTATTTT,CASESSGTSADTQYF
TRBJ2-7,TRBD2,NA,TRBV28,TGTGCCAGCAGTATGAGCGGGAGAGGGAGCGAGCAGTACTTC,CASSMSGRGSEQYF
TRBJ2-1,TRBD1,once,TRBV19,TGTGCCAGTACTTCCCGACCTGGGGGGACAGGGGGCTACAATGAGCAGTTCTTC,CASTSRPGGTGGYNEQFF
TRBJ1-3,NA,NA,TRBV5-1,TGCGCCAGCAGCCCAAGGCCCCCAGGGAGCTCTGGAAACACCATATATTTT,CASSPRPPGSSGNTIYF
TRBJ1-1,NA,few,TRBV18,TGTGCCAGCTCCCCGGACAGAGAAGCTTTCTTT,CASSPDREAFF
TRBJ2-5,TRBD2,NA,TRBV7-9,TGTGCCAGCAGCCGAATCCTAATAGCGGGAGGAGGCCAAGAGACCCAGTACTTC,CASSRILIAGGGQETQYF
TRBJ2-7,NA,NA,TRBV21-1,TGTGCCAGCAGGGTGACTAGCGGGAGCATCTACGAGCAGTACTTC,CASRVTSGSIYEQYF
TRBJ1-5,NA,NA,TRBV7-9,TGTGCCAGCAGCTTAGGAGGGGGGCTGCATCAGCCCCAGCATTTT,CASSLGGGLHQPQHF
TRBJ2-7,TRBD2,NA,TRBV19,TGTGCCAGTAGTATGCCGCTAGCGGGAGTTTACGAGCAGTACTTC,CASSMPLAGVYEQYF
TRBJ2-1,TRBD1,NA,TRBV27,TGTGCCAGCAGCCAATCCGGGACAGGGGCATCTAAGCAGTTCTTC,CASSQSGTGASKQFF
TRBJ1-3,NA,once,TRBV18,TGTGCCAGCTCACCACCGACAGATACCTCTGGAAACACCATATATTTT,CASSPPTDTSGNTIYF